This T cell receptor (beta chain) comes out of a study of metastatic and nonmetastatic thyroid tumors (dated by TCRdb to 2020 to 2021). General notes on the study: Repertoires from peripheral blood and from tumor or nodule tissue samples of malignant and benign thyroid patients were compared.

Preparation of the library involved PCR. Sequencing took place on an Illumina HiSeq 4000. High-throughput sequencing was used to profile the TCR beta-chain CDR3 region of every patient. Concerning the study's data processing: Drawing on CDR3 differences between clinicopathological groups, the researchers built a classifier meant to tell apart patients with distant-metastatic papillary thyroid cancer. The Shannon index was used to measure repertoire diversity, and the Morisita-Horn index was used to measure how similar tumor and blood repertoires were. Using fastp trimming at Q25 and MiXCR clonotype assembly, TCRdb reanalyzed the public sequencing data and kept in-frame beta chains. TCRdb's processing, not the authors' own work, is the source of the V and J calls. Here the sample has tens of thousands of clones; around a fifth occur a single time. The top ten hold 9% to 15% of the sample. Beyond this particular receptor, the publication reports: In both blood and tumor samples, malignant tumors were reported to have significantly higher TCR beta diversity than benign nodules.

In the case of this clone: The antigen this receptor binds is unknown. Base qualities are not at hand, and no much larger clone is one base apart.

Before undergoing thyroid surgery, none of the patients had been given any kind of treatment. The study retrospectively analysed patient clinical samples collected from the early 2010s to the late 2010s using T-cell receptor beta sequencing. Based on the germline V gene, the CDR1 and CDR2 sequences are MDHEN and SYDVKM. V and J lose 2 bases and 5 bases, and a span of 10 bases separates them. Taken from cysteine to phenylalanine, the CDR3 has 13 residues. The read is trimmed to its CDR3 DNA, 39 bases read in frame from base 1. Sequencing was done on a sample of tumor tissue. The chain was built from TRBV28 and TRBJ2-7; TRBD2 is possibly the D segment (6 matching bases). The receptor was isolated from a female donor with papillary thyroid cancer or a benign thyroid nodule (not recorded which). Some clones in this sample may be carry-over from other donors' samples. The CDR3 here reads CASSLGGGNEQYF. At the DNA level, the sequence is TGTGCCAGCAGTTTAGGAGGCGGGAACGAGCAGTACTTC.